This T cell receptor beta chain is drawn from a study of T cell changes during pregnancy in multiple sclerosis. Generated by immunoSEQ multiplex PCR, the TCRdb table keeps only in-frame clones and is missing some. The sample comprises about 46,000 clones, just under 95% of which are singletons, and roughly 3.8% rests with the top ten. The CDR3 length is 15 residues. The germline V gene encodes CDR1 SNHLY and CDR2 FYNNEI. V shed 6 bases, J shed 2 bases, and the junction held 6 bases outside the gene matches. This material consisted of CD8+ T cells from peripheral blood mononuclear cells, taken after pregnancy. J is TRBJ1-5 and V is TRBV2; 8 bases align to TRBD1. The TCR sequence derives from a female donor with multiple sclerosis, enrolled in a pregnancy study. Here the CDR3 DNA reads TGTGCCAGCAGAACAGGGGGTACCGGCAATCAGCCCCAGCATTTT. Translation: CASRTGGTGNQPQHF.